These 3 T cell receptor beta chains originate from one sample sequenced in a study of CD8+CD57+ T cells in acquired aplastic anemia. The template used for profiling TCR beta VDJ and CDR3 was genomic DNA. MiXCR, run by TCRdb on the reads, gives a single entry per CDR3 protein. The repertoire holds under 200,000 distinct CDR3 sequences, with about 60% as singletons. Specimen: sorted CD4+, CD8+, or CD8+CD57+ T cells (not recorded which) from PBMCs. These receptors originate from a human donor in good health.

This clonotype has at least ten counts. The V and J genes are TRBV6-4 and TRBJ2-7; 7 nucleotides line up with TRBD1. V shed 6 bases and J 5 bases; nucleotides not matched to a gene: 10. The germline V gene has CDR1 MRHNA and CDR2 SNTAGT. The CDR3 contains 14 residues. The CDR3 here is CASRHHRGRDEQYF. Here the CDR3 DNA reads TGTGCCAGCAGACATCACAGGGGTCGGGACGAGCAGTACTTC.

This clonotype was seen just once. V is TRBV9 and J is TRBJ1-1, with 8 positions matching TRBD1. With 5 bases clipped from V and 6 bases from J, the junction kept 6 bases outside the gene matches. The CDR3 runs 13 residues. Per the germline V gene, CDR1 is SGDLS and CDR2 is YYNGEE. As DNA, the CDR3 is TGTGCCAGCAGGACAGGGGTGCTGGCTGAAGCTTTCTTT. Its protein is CASRTGVLAEAFF.

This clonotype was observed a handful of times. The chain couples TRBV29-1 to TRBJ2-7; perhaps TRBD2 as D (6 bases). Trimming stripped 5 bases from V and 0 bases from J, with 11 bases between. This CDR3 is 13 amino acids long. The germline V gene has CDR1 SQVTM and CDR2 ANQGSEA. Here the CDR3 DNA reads TGCAGCGTTTGCCGCGGGGACTCCTACGAGCAGTACTTC. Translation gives CSVCRGDSYEQYF.